This TCR beta chain was captured in a study of cytomegalovirus exposure and HLA in healthy donors (dated by TCRdb to 2016 to 2017). The study in broad terms: An earlier analysis of 550 to 700 of the donors reported about 250 Gb of sequence data and some 120 million unique TCR beta sequences from approximately 180 million T cells. An early release that covered fewer than 750 HLA-typed donors contained around 300 gigabases of sequencing data and approximately 85 million unique TCR sequences. Of the 300 to 500 genotyped donors, approximately 81% were placed in the genetic ancestry cluster associated with self-reported Caucasian donors. The aim of the study was to test whether cataloging public T cell receptors could identify signatures of past pathogen exposure. Using immunosequencing, the study profiled T cell repertoires from roughly 650 subjects and related those repertoires to cytomegalovirus serostatus. Besides the first cohort of around 700 subjects, a separate validation cohort made up of over a hundred different subjects was used. To predict cytomegalovirus infection status, the study combined high-throughput TCR immunosequencing, statistical association of individual TCRs with disease status, and machine learning. A later analysis re-examined previously published TCR beta repertoires from more than 550 donors and added high-resolution HLA genotyping to investigate patterns of TCR occurrence. Rather than drawing on any new phenotypic data, the later analysis identified candidate immune exposures from TCR beta sequences and the way those sequences occurred across donors. To decide whether each TCR beta V gene segment behaved as functional or pseudogenic, an earlier analysis of 587 of the donors relied on high-throughput TCR beta sequencing. Donor age, sex, ethnicity and CMV serostatus were compiled alongside the repertoire data. Genome-wide SNP genotypes for about 60% of the roughly 700 donors were used in a later genetic analysis, which treated that subset as a discovery cohort. Every discovery cohort repertoire had been produced on one sequencing platform. HLA typing included class I and class II loci at four-digit resolution. Typing coverage varied by locus: about 629-630 donors for A, B, C, DRB1 and DQB1; around 560 for DQA1; over 600 for DPA1; 450 to 480 for DPB1. Because of strong linkage in the cohort, four or five DR-DQ haplotypes were treated as single units for association and clustering. Among approximately 370 genotyped donors of the cohort, an average of roughly 230,000 unique TCR beta nucleotide sequences was sequenced per donor, of which 15% to 20% were non-productive. Findings and caveats that apply to the study as a whole: The classifier was reported to diagnose cytomegalovirus status with high specificity and sensitivity in both the original and validation cohorts. For the cohort, immune exposure information was limited to CMV serostatus. In a later analysis, about 16,000 TCR beta sequences were associated with specific HLA alleles at a false discovery rate of 0.05. In a later analysis, HLA-associated TCR beta chains showed more clonal expansion and lower generation probabilities than non-associated chains that were equally common. In this cohort, only TCR beta chains were sequenced, and detectable features were limited by the absence of alpha or paired-chain data. In vitro tests confirmed that three of the cytomegalovirus-associated TCR beta chains recognize cytomegalovirus antigens. A later analysis found that most CMV-associated TCR beta chains appeared HLA-restricted, with HLA associations seemingly driven largely by CMV exposure. Linkage disequilibrium might explain the correlated functional status among segregating V segments, but an unknown experimental factor could not be excluded. V-gene and J-gene trimming of TCR beta chains was associated with a missense DCLRE1C variant in a later genetic analysis, and the association was replicated in an independent cohort. Most TCR sequences were observed very rarely across donors, whereas some public TCRs were present in many individuals. An earlier analysis of approximately 570 of the donors showed that most TCR beta V segments appeared in productive rearrangements either about 90% or about 30% of the time, which broadly matched IMGT annotations. The presence/absence analyses assumed that sequencing depth was roughly uniform across donors, and that assumption may not be true. The earlier analysis of fewer than 750 of the donors excluded some 16 rarely observed V segments, including chromosome 9 orphons, because counts were too low. Some IMGT-functional V segments, including TRBV6-2 and TRBV6-3, could not be distinguished by the 87-base-pair reads and were therefore excluded. When HLA alleles, especially DR and DQ, strongly co-occurred, TCR associations were difficult to assign to individual alleles. In a later analysis, several top co-occurrence clusters were reported to appear linked to parvovirus B19, influenza, CMV and Epstein-Barr virus. In a later genetic analysis, fewer N-insertions in productive TCRs were reported among donors in an Asian-associated ancestry cluster than the roughly 700-donor mean. Because HLA typing was unavailable for some donors at each locus, only the typed subset was used in association tests. The study gave a list of some 150 TCR beta chains associated with cytomegalovirus. The authors suggested that the approach could potentially be generalized to other disease states and immunological phenotypes. A later analysis found that TCR association rates varied across HLA loci, with DRB1 alleles showing the most associated TCRs and HLA-C alleles the fewest. A further reported finding was that TCR beta sequences accurately predicted the HLA-A and HLA-B alleles for most subjects in the first cohort. A cluster of highly shared sequence variants was judged likely to be a technical artifact of the sequencing pipeline.

The cohort comprised around 690 healthy bone marrow donors. At the time of sampling, every cohort member was nominally healthy, though immune exposures that went unrecorded were likely present. The donor was CMV seronegative and belonged to the group of 352 seronegative cohort members. Each donor provided a peripheral blood sample, and peripheral blood mononuclear cells were used for TCR beta sequencing. Genomic DNA extraction from the blood cell samples was performed with the Qiagen DNeasy Blood Extraction Kit. This clone was detected only a few times. Its antigen specificity is not known. One base away there is no much larger clone; base qualities are not given. From the germline V gene, CDR1 is SGDLS and CDR2 is YYNGEE. The junction shows trimming of 3 bases on V and 1 base on J, plus 13 bases between the germline ends. The CDR3 numbers 16 residues from cysteine through phenylalanine. This entry keeps only the CDR3 DNA: 48 bases, framed from base 1.

The library was obtained by the immunoSEQ multiplex PCR assay. For the multiplex PCR, a mixture combining 60 forward primers for TCR Vbeta segments and 13 reverse primers for TCR Jbeta segments was used. Amplification of the CDR3 region of rearranged TCR beta genes was performed with a multiplex PCR assay on genomic DNA. On the Illumina HiSeq System, the amplified TCR beta libraries were sequenced as 87-base-pair reads. The authors processed their data as follows. In a later analysis, some 80 million unique TCR beta chains were counted across the roughly 610 repertoires, and approximately 9.9 million of these chains were shared by at least two donors. A nearest-neighbor algorithm error-corrected the raw reads and collapsed the reads into unique sequences, merging closely related sequences to remove PCR and sequencing errors. V, D and J gene segments were assigned by aligning CDR3 sequences to IMGT reference sequences. For a sequence to be retained, a match of at least six nucleotides was required to both a V gene segment and a J gene segment. Rearrangements were called productive when the CDR3 lacked stop codons and stayed in frame with V and J; all others were non-productive. CDR3 was defined according to IMGT convention as the region running from the second conserved V-encoded cysteine to the conserved J-encoded phenylalanine. Sequences without an unambiguous match to a single V gene segment were excluded from the earlier analysis of several hundred of the donors. An earlier analysis of a few hundred of the donors called V segments functional above 56.7% productive rearrangements and segregating when the between-donor standard deviation exceeded 5%. A statistical classification framework was built for diagnosing cytomegalovirus status from the catalog of TCR beta chain sequences. In a later analysis, V and J genes were assigned by comparing TCR nucleotide sequences against IMGT/GENE-DB human TR gene sequences. Using the TCRdist pipeline, a later analysis assigned CDR3 sequences along with most-parsimonious VDJ recombination scenarios. In a later analysis, each TCR beta chain was defined by its CDR3 amino acid sequence together with its V-gene family, and reads lacking a unique V-gene family were excluded. To address suspected cross-contamination and a sequencing artifact, a later analysis removed over 500 highly shared, low-generation-probability nucleotide sequences. In a later analysis, a clonal expansion index was calculated for each public chain from normalized within-repertoire ranks of inferred template counts. In a later analysis, generation probabilities were computed using a VDJ recombination model fitted to out-of-frame rearrangements, and the results were checked against IGoR. In a later analysis, hypergeometric tests were used to score TCR-TCR, TCR-HLA and TCR-CMV co-occurrence, with a repertoire-size bias correction applied to TCR pairs. To estimate false discovery rates, a later analysis permuted the HLA or CMV assignments 20 times. In a later analysis, co-occurring TCRs were grouped using DBSCAN, and TCRdist sequence similarity was added for clustering within HLA-allele-positive subsets. For co-occurrence clustering, repertoires with fewer than 30,000 or more than 120,000 public chains were excluded, along with about five repertoires with anomalous nucleotide sharing. This immuneACCESS table, as held by TCRdb, lists in-frame sequences with V and J called but not all clones. Of the missing ones, under half trace to an unresolved V gene in checked studies; the others have no known cause. From that table come the V and J calls and clone size; the DNA was used to work out D and trimming. The sample table records more than 90,000 clones; about 61% of these occur just once. Of the sample, about 2% is held by the ten largest clones.

Sequenced material: PBMCs. The TCR comes from a woman in her thirties in good health and CMV-seronegative. In this chain, TRBV9 is recombined with TRBJ2-2, with the D gene call left open. The CDR3 loop reads CASSGRSKVNTGELFF. The DNA is as follows: TGTGCCAGCAGCGGGCGGAGCAAGGTGAACACCGGGGAGCTGTTTTTT.